The sequence of this T cell receptor (beta chain) was determined in a study of CD8 T cells in Susac syndrome (dated by TCRdb to the late 2010s). Concerning the study at large: Among the Susac syndrome patients who were sequenced, clinically active disease was present in 5 or 6 and clinical remission was observed in under ten. Repertoire sequencing was used to test whether CD8+ T cell activation and differentiation in Susac syndrome was antigen driven. At blood withdrawal, Susac syndrome patients were therapy-naive, treated with corticosteroids (with IVIg additionally given to some), or treated with IVIg alone. Overall study outcomes, separate from this receptor: The study acknowledged that relatively few individuals were included in the TCR sequencing and HLA analysis. In the CD4+ T cell repertoire of Susac syndrome patients, clonal expansion was not detected.

RNA was extracted using the RNeasy kit, and about 0.5 to 1 ug of the RNA was reverse transcribed with random hexamers. The immunoSEQ multiplex PCR assay, covering 54 Vbeta and 13 Jbeta segments, was used to amplify TCR beta CDR3 regions. To correct PCR amplification bias, a synthetic template baseline was used for both primer optimization and computational correction. The authors processed their data as follows. Reads were annotated to V, D and J genes according to IMGT and were analyzed with immunoSEQ Analyzer, with only productive sequences retained. To calculate clonality, Shannon entropy was normalized by log2 of the number of productive unique sequences and then subtracted from one. For each patient and control, public and private clones were evaluated among the 100 most prevalent clones. Clones were defined as Susac-specific when absent from the healthy and MS cohorts, from over 950 published viral clones and from other ImmuneACCESS disease sequences. TCRdb cleaned the public reads at Q25 with fastp, built clones with MiXCR and kept in-frame beta chains. Here each entry gathers all rows of one CDR3 protein and keeps the most common genes and DNA. These V and J calls originate from TCRdb's pipeline instead of the authors' own analysis. The sample has some 77,000 distinct CDR3 sequences on record, 93% of them singletons. Jointly, the top ten make up over 0.12% of the sample.

High-throughput TCR beta sequencing profiled peripheral blood CD8+ and CD4+ T cells from healthy donors, Susac syndrome patients and multiple sclerosis patients. Susac syndrome patients met recently defined diagnostic criteria for definite or probable disease. Bulk CD8+ and CD4+ T cells were purified magnetically by negative isolation, whereas CD8+ TEMRA cells were enriched by FACS. Blood was collected in EDTA tubes and processed within 24 hours, with PBMCs isolated through density gradient centrifugation. PBMCs destined for TCR sequencing were cryopreserved in liquid nitrogen and later thawed in a 37 °C water bath. A purity of at least 90% was achieved for sorted or isolated CD4+, CD8+ and CD8+ TEMRA cells. As concerns this clonotype: What this receptor recognizes is not known. The sample holds no much larger clone one base away, and base qualities are not on file.

CDR1 is given as MGHRA and CDR2 as YSYEKL, both from the germline V gene. Taken from cysteine to phenylalanine, the CDR3 has 16 residues. Of all the DNA, just the CDR3 is kept, 48 bases in frame from base 1. V is clipped by 4 bases and J by 4 bases, and the sequence between their germline boundaries is 19 bases long. This chain is built from TRBV4-1 and TRBJ1-1; tentative D gene TRBD1, with 6 bases matching. Sequenced material: CD4+ T cells from PBMCs. The receptor was isolated from a human donor with Susac syndrome. The DNA sequence is given as TGCGCCAGCAGCCCAGAAAGGGGGGGCGCCCCCACTGAAGCTTTCTTT. Its amino acids are CASSPERGGAPTEAFF.